The text below deals with one T cell receptor beta chain. The antigen is undetermined. This sample is drawn from a study of radiation and T cells in renal cell carcinoma. Broader study findings: Top tumor clonotypes rose in blood 2 weeks post-radiation, then contracted.

Profiled with immunoSEQ multiplex PCR; TCRdb holds only in-frame clones, not every one. The repertoire holds about 150,000 clones, with less than 90% as singletons. The CDR3 extends over 16 amino acids. Germline V gives CDR1 SGHTA, CDR2 FQGNSA. Trimming at V came to 5 bases and at J to 5 bases, leaving 10 bases not matched to a gene. Time point of the sample: blood 4 weeks post-SBRT, at nephrectomy. As for treatment: 15 Gy SBRT to primary tumor, nephrectomy 4 weeks later. Nephrectomy followed 15 Gy stereotactic body radiation by 4 weeks. Clear cell pathology was present in this patient's renal cell carcinoma.

The source is a woman aged 45 to 65 with renal cell carcinoma. The sample was blood, taken from a patient whose treatment included radiotherapy and nephrectomy. The gene calls are TRBV7-2 and TRBJ2-5; 11 bases are a match to TRBD2. For the CDR3, the DNA is TGTGCCAGCAGCCTAGGGACTAGCGGACCTCATGAGACCCAGTACTTC. As protein: CASSLGTSGPHETQYF.